The T cell receptor (beta chain) described here comes from a study of beta chain features in type 1 diabetes. Study results and caveats: Shortening of TCRB CDR3s, moderate but significant, appeared in all four CD4+ subsets of Type 1 diabetes patients. For type 1 diabetes patients, VDJ junctions showed fewer insertions and more deletions. The cDNA sequencing approach could over-represent high-TCR-expressing cells.

A note on this clone: The target antigen is unknown.

Germline CDR1 and CDR2: SGHTA and FQGNSA. Deletions cut 1 base from V and 10 bases from J, with 8 bases between. The CDR3 covers 12 residues. CD45RO/CCR7/CD25/CD127/CD95/CD27 separated CD4+ naive, central memory, regulatory and stem cell-like memory cells by sorting. Each sorted population was over 98% pure. Sequenced material consisted of expressed TCRB transcripts (all of the isolated RNA was reverse transcribed). The assay was immunoSEQ multiplex PCR, and TCRdb's table has in-frame clones only and misses some. The table has over 150,000 clones, 6.5% to 10% seen once; the top ten hold under 0.65%. The chain couples TRBV7-2 to TRBJ2-1; D perhaps matches TRBD2 (5 bases). This clonotype originated in a woman between 18 and 30 years old with type 1 diabetes. Sequencing used central memory CD4+ T cells from blood. CDR3 sequence reads: CASSLDRREQFF. DNA for the CDR3: TGTGCCAGCAGCTTAGATCGGAGGGAGCAGTTCTTC.